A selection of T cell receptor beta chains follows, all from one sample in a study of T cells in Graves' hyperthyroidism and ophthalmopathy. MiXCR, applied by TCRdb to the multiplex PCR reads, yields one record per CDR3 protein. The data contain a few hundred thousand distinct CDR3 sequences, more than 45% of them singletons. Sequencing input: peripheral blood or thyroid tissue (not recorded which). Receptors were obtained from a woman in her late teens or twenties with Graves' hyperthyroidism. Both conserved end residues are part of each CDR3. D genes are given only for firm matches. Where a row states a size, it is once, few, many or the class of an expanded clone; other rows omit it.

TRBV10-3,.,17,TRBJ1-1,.,CAISESEGTGSNTEAFF,TGTGCCATCAGTGAGTCGGAAGGAACAGGGTCGAACACTGAAGCTTTCTTT
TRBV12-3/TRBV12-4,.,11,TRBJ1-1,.,CASSHGEEAFF,TGTGCCAGCAGCCACGGGGAGGAAGCTTTCTTT
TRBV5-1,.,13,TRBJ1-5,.,CASSLEPGSAAHF,TGCGCCAGCAGCTTGGAACCGGGTTCCGCGGCCCATTTT
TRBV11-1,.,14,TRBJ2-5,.,CASSQISGEETQYF,TGTGCCAGCAGCCAGATTAGCGGAGAAGAGACCCAGTACTTC
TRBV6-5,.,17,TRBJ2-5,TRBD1,CASSYSGDRRGMETQYF,TGTGCCAGCAGTTACTCGGGGGACAGGAGGGGAATGGAGACCCAGTACTTC
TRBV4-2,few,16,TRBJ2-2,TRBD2,CASSPRAGGNTGELFF,TGTGCCAGCAGCCCCCGGGCGGGAGGGAACACCGGGGAGCTGTTTTTT
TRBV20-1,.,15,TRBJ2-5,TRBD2,CSAFETSGSRETQYF,TGCAGTGCTTTCGAGACTAGCGGGAGTCGGGAGACCCAGTACTTC
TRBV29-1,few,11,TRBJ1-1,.,CSSQVKNEAFF,TGCAGCAGCCAAGTAAAGAACGAAGCTTTCTTT
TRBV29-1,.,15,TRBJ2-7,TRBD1,CSVEVPGQGLYEQYF,TGCAGCGTTGAGGTCCCGGGACAGGGTCTCTACGAGCAGTACTTC
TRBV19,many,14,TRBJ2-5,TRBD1,CASRRDRSGETQYF,TGTGCCAGTAGACGGGACAGATCTGGAGAGACCCAGTACTTC
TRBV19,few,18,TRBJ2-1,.,CASSSTGKVRLGGNEQFF,TGTGCCAGTAGCTCAACAGGGAAGGTCCGGCTGGGCGGCAATGAGCAGTTCTTC
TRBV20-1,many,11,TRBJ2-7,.,CSASRTREQYF,TGCAGTGCAAGCCGGACCCGCGAGCAGTACTTC
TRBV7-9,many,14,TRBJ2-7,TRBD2,CASSLGEGSYEQYF,TGTGCCAGCAGCTTGGGGGAGGGGTCCTACGAGCAGTACTTC
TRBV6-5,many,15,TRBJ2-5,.,CASSSTYREEIAQYF,TGTGCCAGCAGTTCCACTTACAGGGAGGAGATTGCCCAGTACTTC
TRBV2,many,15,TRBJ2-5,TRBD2,CASSLETSEQETQYF,TGTGCCAGCAGCTTAGAAACTAGCGAACAAGAGACCCAGTACTTC
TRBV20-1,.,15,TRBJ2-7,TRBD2,CSARVVLTSGREQYF,TGCAGTGCTAGAGTCGTCCTGACTAGCGGGAGGGAGCAGTACTTC
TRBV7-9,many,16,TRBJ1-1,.,CASRSIVGAANTEAFF,TGTGCCAGCAGATCAATCGTGGGGGCGGCGAACACTGAAGCTTTCTTT
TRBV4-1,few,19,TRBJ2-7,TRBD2,CASSQEAGVNIGFGHEQYF,TGCGCCAGCAGCCAAGAAGCGGGAGTGAATATAGGGTTCGGTCACGAGCAGTACTTC
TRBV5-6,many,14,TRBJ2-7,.,CASSVAFSSYEQYF,TGTGCCAGCAGCGTAGCGTTTAGCTCCTACGAGCAGTACTTC
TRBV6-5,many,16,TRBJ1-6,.,CASSFLMGARNSPLHF,TGTGCCAGCAGCTTCCTGATGGGGGCACGCAATTCACCCCTCCACTTT
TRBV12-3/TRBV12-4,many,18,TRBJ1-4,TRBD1,CASSRGQGAWLIGEKLFF,TGTGCCAGCAGCCGGGGGCAGGGGGCTTGGTTGATTGGTGAAAAACTGTTTTTT
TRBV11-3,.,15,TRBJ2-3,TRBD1,CASSFRQGRTDTQYF,TGTGCCAGCAGCTTCCGACAGGGCCGCACAGATACGCAGTATTTT
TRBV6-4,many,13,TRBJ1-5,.,CASSERDAEPQHF,TGTGCCAGCAGTGAACGGGACGCGGAGCCCCAGCATTTT
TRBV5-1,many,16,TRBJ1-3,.,CASSLTRFNSGNTIYF,TGCGCCAGCAGCTTGACCAGGTTCAACTCTGGAAACACCATATATTTT
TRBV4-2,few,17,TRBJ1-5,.,CASSQEAQGSGNQPQHF,TGTGCCAGCAGCCAAGAGGCCCAGGGTAGTGGCAATCAGCCCCAGCATTTT
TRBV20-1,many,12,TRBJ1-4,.,CSVAGDNEKLFF,TGCAGTGTGGCGGGGGATAATGAAAAACTGTTTTTT
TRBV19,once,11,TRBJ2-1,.,CASSTSNEQFF,TGTGCCAGTAGTACGAGCAATGAGCAGTTCTTC
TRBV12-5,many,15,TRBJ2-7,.,CASGLVAGGRYEQYF,TGTGCTAGTGGTTTGGTCGCTGGGGGACGCTACGAGCAGTACTTC
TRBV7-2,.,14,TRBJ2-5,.,CASSLVREGQPQYF,TGTGCCAGCAGCTTAGTTAGGGAGGGACAGCCCCAGTACTTC
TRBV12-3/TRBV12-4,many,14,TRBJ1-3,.,CASTLGVVRNTIYF,TGTGCCAGCACCCTCGGGGTGGTGAGAAACACCATATATTTT
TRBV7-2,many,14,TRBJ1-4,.,CASGMGRPNEKLFF,TGTGCCAGTGGGATGGGGAGGCCTAATGAAAAACTGTTTTTT
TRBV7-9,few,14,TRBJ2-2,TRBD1,CASRGDRGHREQFF,TGTGCCAGCAGGGGGGACAGGGGACATCGTGAGCAGTTTTTT
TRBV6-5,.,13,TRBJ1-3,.,CASSEAPETTIYF,TGTGCCAGCAGTGAAGCGCCCGAAACTACCATATATTTT
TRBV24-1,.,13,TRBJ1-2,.,CATSDPGTIADSF,TGTGCCACCAGTGATCCCGGGACTATCGCTGACAGCTTC
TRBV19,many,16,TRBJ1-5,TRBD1,CASSPLTGGRNQPQHF,TGTGCCAGTAGTCCCCTGACAGGGGGCCGCAATCAGCCCCAGCATTTT
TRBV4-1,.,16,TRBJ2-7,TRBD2,CASSQDGASGNNEQYF,TGCGCCAGCAGCCAAGATGGAGCTAGCGGGAACAACGAGCAGTACTTC
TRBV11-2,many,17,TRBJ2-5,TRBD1,CASSSGHPTGDHETQYF,TGTGCCAGCAGCTCCGGACATCCAACAGGGGACCACGAGACCCAGTACTTC
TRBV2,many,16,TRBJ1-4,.,CASSEPPMATNEKLFF,TGTGCCAGCAGTGAGCCGCCAATGGCAACTAATGAAAAACTGTTTTTT
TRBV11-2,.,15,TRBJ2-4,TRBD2,CASSRRGREENIQYF,TGTGCCAGCAGCCGACGGGGGCGGGAGGAAAACATTCAGTACTTC
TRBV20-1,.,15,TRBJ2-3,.,CSASGGTPSTDTQYF,TGCAGTGCTAGTGGAGGGACGCCTAGCACAGATACGCAGTATTTT
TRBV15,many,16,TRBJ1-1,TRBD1,CATSRPGQALNTEAFF,TGTGCCACCAGCAGACCGGGACAGGCTCTGAACACTGAAGCTTTCTTT
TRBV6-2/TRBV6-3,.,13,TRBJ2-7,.,CAACREYDYEQYF,TGTGCCGCCTGCCGAGAATACGACTACGAGCAGTACTTC
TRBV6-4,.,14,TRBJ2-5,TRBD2,CASTRIAGGETQYF,TGTGCCAGCACTCGAATAGCGGGAGGGGAGACCCAGTACTTC
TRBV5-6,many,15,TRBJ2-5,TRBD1,CASSLALTGKETQYF,TGTGCCAGCAGCTTGGCCTTGACAGGGAAAGAGACCCAGTACTTC
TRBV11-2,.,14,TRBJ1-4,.,CASSLRDVNEKLFF,TGTGCCAGCAGCTTAAGGGACGTCAATGAAAAACTGTTTTTT
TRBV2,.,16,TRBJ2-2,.,CASSYGVARYNGELFF,TGTGCCAGCAGTTACGGAGTAGCGAGGTATAACGGGGAGCTGTTTTTT